One and the same sample provided the 9 T cell receptor beta chains below, sequenced in a study of cytomegalovirus exposure and HLA in healthy donors (dated by TCRdb to about 2017). Preparation of the library involved the immunoSEQ multiplex PCR assay. A mixture of 60 forward primers for TCR Vbeta segments and 13 reverse primers for TCR Jbeta segments was used in the multiplex PCR. TCRdb took this table from immuneACCESS and kept in-frame rearrangements with V and J called. Such tables lack part of the clones; where checked against another copy, unresolved V genes explain under half of the gap, and the rest is unexplained. The sample has about 100,000 clones on record, about 86% of them singletons. Approximately 4.2% of the sample is in the top ten clones. Specimen: PBMCs. The receptor set was obtained from a woman aged 65 to 85 in good health and CMV-seropositive.

The chain links TRBV7-8 to TRBJ2-6, with TRBD1 as a possible D gene (5 bases). This CDR3 contains 14 residues. Trimming took 5 bases from V and 1 from J, leaving 6 bases between them. From germline, CDR1 is SGHVS and CDR2 FQNEAQ. The CDR3 nucleotides are TGTGCCAGCAGCCAGGGATCTGGGGCCAACGTCCTGACTTTC. Translating it yields CASSQGSGANVLTF.

The chain carries TRBV7-8 and TRBJ1-5; no clear D. The V and J ends lost 1 base and 0 bases respectively, with 7 bases between them. Per the germline V gene, CDR1 is SGHVS and CDR2 is FQNEAQ. The CDR3 is 15 residues long. The CDR3 sequence: CASSLEPYSNQPQHF. The CDR3 region has the DNA TGTGCCAGCAGCTTAGAGCCTTATAGCAATCAGCCCCAGCATTTT.

Only a few counts were recorded for this clone. The CDR3 sequence is CASSLSGNTEAFF. CDR3 coding DNA: TGTGCCAGCAGCTTATCGGGGAACACTGAAGCTTTCTTT. The chain has TRBV7-2 and TRBJ1-1; D gene unclear. V lost 2 bases and J lost 1, with 5 bases in between. CDR3 length equals 13 residues. Germline V gives CDR1 SGHTA, CDR2 FQGNSA.

The rearrangement links TRBV15 to TRBJ1-5, with 9 positions matching TRBD1. This CDR3 is built from 16 residues. Germline CDR1 and CDR2: LNHNV and YYDKDF (reference sequence). Trimming at V came to 5 bases and at J to 5 bases, leaving 10 bases not matched to a gene. The CDR3: CATSLGTGRGDQPQHF. The CDR3 DNA sequence: TGTGCCACCAGCCTTGGGACAGGGAGGGGGGATCAGCCCCAGCATTTT.

The chain couples TRBV2 to TRBJ2-5; tentative D call: TRBD2 (5 bases). From germline, CDR1 is SNHLY and CDR2 FYNNEI. The CDR3 loop spans 14 amino acids. Trimming cost V 2 bases and J 1 base, with 8 bases left between them. The DNA of the CDR3 is TGTGCCAGCAGTGAATCAGCGGCCCAAGAGACCCAGTACTTC. Its translation: CASSESAAQETQYF.

The J gene is TRBJ2-1, the V gene TRBV11-3, with 8 bases lining up with TRBD1. With 4 bases clipped from V and 0 bases from J, the junction kept 17 bases outside the gene matches. CDR3 length equals 20 residues. CDR1 is SGHNT, CDR2 YENEEA, per germline. This CDR3 reads CASSSSGGWLAKSSYNEQFF. The DNA for the CDR3 is TGTGCCAGCAGCTCGTCAGGGGGCTGGCTAGCAAAAAGCTCCTACAATGAGCAGTTCTTC.

The J gene is TRBJ2-3, the V gene TRBV5-8, with a weak D call TRBD2 (5 bases). Germline V gene data show CDR1 as SGHTS and CDR2 as YDEGEE. CDR3 length: 12 amino acids. Trimming left V 3 bases short and J 7 bases short, with 9 bases between. The CDR3 sequence is CASSSPGNTQYF. The CDR3 bases are TGTGCCAGCAGCTCACCGGGGAATACGCAGTATTTT. Full variable domain (outside the CDR3, taken from reference TRBV5-8 and TRBJ2-3): EAGVTQSPTHLIKTRGQQATLRCSPISGHTSVYWYQQALGLGLQFLLWYDEGEERNRGNFPPRFSGRQFPNYSSELNVNALELEDSALYLCASSSPGNTQYFGPGTRLTVL.

The V and J genes are TRBV28 and TRBJ2-5, with D tentatively TRBD2 (7 bases). This CDR3 has 14 residues. The V end lost 4 bases, the J end lost 5 bases, and 14 bases lay between the germline ends. Looked up from germline, CDR1 is MDHEN and CDR2 is SYDVKM. The CDR3 DNA is TGTGCCAGCAGTTCCCTAGGGGGAGGGGAGACCCAGTACTTC. As protein: CASSSLGGGETQYF.

Only one count was recorded for this clone. V gene TRBV28 combines with J gene TRBJ1-1; the D gene is possibly TRBD1 (5 bases). From germline, CDR1 is MDHEN and CDR2 SYDVKM. Trimming stripped 7 bases from V and 0 bases from J, with 9 bases between. CDR3 length: 13 residues. DNA for the CDR3: TGTGCCAGCACAGGGCCCCTGAACACTGAAGCTTTCTTT. Translated, it gives CASTGPLNTEAFF.